The sequence of this TCR beta chain was determined in a study of post-analysis software for immune sequencing data. Study-wide points: Patients used several TRBV segments, including TRBV5-6, TRBV5-1 and TRBV20-1, more often than controls. Among multiple sclerosis patients, normalized Chao1 diversity was significantly below that of controls.

Comments on this clonotype: The antigen is unknown.

The CDR3 totals 16 residues. Germline CDR1 SGHRS, CDR2 YFSETQ. Researchers reported that TCR beta cDNA libraries carried unique molecular identifiers. TCRdb reprocessed the PCR reads with MiXCR, giving one entry per CDR3 protein. The table lists 750,000 to 950,000 distinct CDR3 sequences, approximately 50% of them singletons. The rearrangement uses TRBV5-1 and TRBJ2-5; 9 nucleotides agree with TRBD1. With the DNA end fitting TRBJ2-4 better, the J assignment may be wrong. Sequencing was done on a sample of blood. The receptor was isolated from a girl aged 5 to 17 with multiple sclerosis. For the CDR3, the DNA is TGCGCCAGCAGCTTGGTTTGGGACAGGGTCGATAACATTCAGTACTTC. Amino acids: CASSLVWDRVDNIQYF.